The 11 T cell receptor beta chains given below trace back to one sample, sequenced in a study of blood T cell repertoires in COVID-19. Clones were sequenced by immunoSEQ multiplex PCR, and TCRdb holds only the in-frame ones, with some missing. The top ten clones hold 0.53% of a sample with 170,000 or so clones, 90% of them seen once. Sequencing used peripheral blood. The receptor set was obtained from a man in his fifties or sixties with acute or convalescent COVID-19.

This clone was recorded once. This chain connects TRBV3-1 (or the pseudogene TRBV3-2) to TRBJ1-6; D ambiguous. Germline V gene data show CDR1 as LGHDT and CDR2 as YNNKEL (reference sequence). The CDR3 loop spans 17 amino acids. The ends were cut back, 4 bases at V and 7 bases at J, with 20 bases in the middle. The CDR3 DNA follows: TGTGCCAGCAGCCTTTCGGGGAGGGTCTCGGGCAATTCACCCCTCCACTTT. It specifies CASSLSGRVSGNSPLHF.

This clone occurred a few times. The chain joins TRBV2 to TRBJ2-7; D may be TRBD2 (6 bases). This CDR3 has 16 amino acids. Trimming stripped 7 bases from V and 2 bases from J, with 21 bases between. CDR1 is SNHLY and CDR2 is FYNNEI in the germline V gene. In nucleotides, the CDR3 is TGTGCCAGCAATATACTGGGTGCGGGACGAACCTACGAGCAGTACTTC. Encoded protein: CASNILGAGRTYEQYF.

The V gene is TRBV27, the J gene TRBJ2-7; D gene unclear. Germline V gene lookup returns CDR1 MNHEY and CDR2 SMNVEV (reference sequence). Trimming took off 2 bases at V and 0 bases at J, with 11 bases between the two ends. This CDR3 has 15 residues. The CDR3 region is CASSLNSLLSYEQYF. The CDR3 DNA is TGTGCCAGCAGTTTAAACAGCTTACTCTCCTACGAGCAGTACTTC.

The V gene is TRBV7-8, the J gene TRBJ2-3, with a possible D match to TRBD2 (6 bases). Germline CDR1 is SGHVS and CDR2 is FQNEAQ. This CDR3 is built from 15 residues. V was shortened by 3 bases and J by 0 bases, with 10 bases between the two germline ends. CDR3 region: CASSFGGASTDTQYF. The CDR3 DNA is TGTGCCAGCAGCTTCGGAGGGGCCAGCACAGATACGCAGTATTTT.

A single count supports this clone. The rearrangement links TRBV21-1 to TRBJ1-5. TRBV21-1 has pseudogene status. The CDR3 has 15 amino acids. This CDR3 is CASSKGLGGRQPQHF. For the CDR3, the DNA is TGTGCCAGCAGCAAAGGTTTGGGGGGGCGGCAGCCCCAGCATTTT.

V usage is TRBV30 and J usage is TRBJ2-2; 7 positions agree with TRBD2. The CDR3 sequence is 17 residues long. Germline values: CDR1 GTSNPN, CDR2 SVGIG (reference sequence). V was clipped by 2 bases and J by 3 bases; unmatched bases: 12. The chain's CDR3 is CAWSILATAKDTGELFF. The CDR3 nucleotides read TGTGCCTGGAGTATACTAGCGACTGCGAAGGACACCGGGGAGCTGTTTTTT.

The gene calls are TRBV3-1 (or the pseudogene TRBV3-2) and TRBJ2-7; tentative D call: TRBD1 (6 bases). The germline CDR1 and CDR2 sequences are LGHDT and YNNKEL (reference sequence). The V gene lost 4 bases and the J gene lost 5 bases, with 15 bases spanning the gap. The CDR3 contains 14 residues. The CDR3: CASSLRGRGHEQYF. For the CDR3, the DNA is TGTGCCAGCAGCCTCCGGGGCAGGGGCCACGAGCAGTACTTC.

This chain connects TRBV27 to TRBJ1-5; 11 nucleotides align to TRBD1. V shed 4 bases and J 9 bases; nucleotides not matched to a gene: 14. CDR1 is MNHEY, CDR2 SMNVEV, per germline (reference sequence). The CDR3 consists of 17 residues. CDR3 DNA: TGTGCCAGCAGTTCCTCCGGGACAGGGGGTCCCAGGGGGCCCCAGCATTTT. This translates into CASSSSGTGGPRGPQHF.

The chain uses TRBV28 and TRBJ2-7, with 13 nucleotides matching TRBD2. The V gene end was trimmed by 6 bases and the J gene end by 5 bases; junction bases not matched to a gene: 7. This CDR3 contains 15 residues. Germline V gives CDR1 MDHEN, CDR2 SYDVKM. CDR3 region: CASSQGTSGAHEQYV. The CDR3 DNA reads as TGTGCCAGCAGCCAAGGGACTAGCGGGGCCCACGAGCAGTACGTC.

Comment on this clone: Other DNA sequences from this sample encode an identical CDR3 as well. The J gene is TRBJ2-5, the V gene TRBV18, with TRBD1 as a possible D gene (6 bases). The CDR3 contains 13 residues. Germline assignment: CDR1 KGHSH and CDR2 LQKENI. Trimming took 6 bases from V and 3 from J, leaving 11 bases between them. The CDR3 loop reads CASSPGQKETQYF. The CDR3 DNA reads as TGTGCCAGCTCGCCCGGACAGAAAGAGACCCAGTACTTC.

This clone was observed once. This sequence joins TRBV19 and TRBJ2-2; TRBD2 matches at 10 bases. Germline assignment: CDR1 LNHDA and CDR2 SQIVND (reference sequence). Losses at the gene ends were 6 bases for V and 3 bases for J; bases not matched to a gene: 7. CDR3 length: 16 residues. The CDR3 DNA reads TGTGCCAGTAGGACGACTAGCGGGCATCACACCGGGGAGCTGTTTTTT. Its protein is CASRTTSGHHTGELFF.